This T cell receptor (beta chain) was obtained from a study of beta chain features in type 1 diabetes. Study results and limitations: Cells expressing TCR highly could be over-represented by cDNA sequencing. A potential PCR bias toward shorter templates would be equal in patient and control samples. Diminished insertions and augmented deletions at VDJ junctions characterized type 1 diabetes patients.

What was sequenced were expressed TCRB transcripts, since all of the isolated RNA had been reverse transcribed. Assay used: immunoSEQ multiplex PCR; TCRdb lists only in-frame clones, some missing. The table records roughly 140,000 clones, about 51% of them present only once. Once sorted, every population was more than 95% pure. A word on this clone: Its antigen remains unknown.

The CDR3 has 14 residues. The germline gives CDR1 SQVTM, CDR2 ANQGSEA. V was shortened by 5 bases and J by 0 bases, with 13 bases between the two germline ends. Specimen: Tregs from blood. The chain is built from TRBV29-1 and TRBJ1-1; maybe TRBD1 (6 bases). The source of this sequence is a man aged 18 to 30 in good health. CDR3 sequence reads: CSVYPRGMNTEAFF. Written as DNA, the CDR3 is TGCAGCGTTTACCCCAGGGGCATGAACACTGAAGCTTTCTTT.